This T cell receptor (beta chain) was identified during a study of identical twins. This clonotype has only one observation. CDR1 and CDR2 from the germline V gene are DFQATT and SNEGSKA (reference sequence). The CDR3 runs to 13 residues. V gave up 6 bases and J gave up 6 bases, with 18 bases separating them. A single record per CDR3 protein comes from TCRdb applying MiXCR to the 5' RACE reads. The sample includes under 900,000 distinct CDR3 sequences, around a sixth of them seen just once. Every one of the donors was a healthy Caucasian. Another study also made use of these data, one on T cells expressing NK-cell markers. From that second work: CD3+CD56+NKG2C+, CD3+CD56+NKG2C- and CD3+CD56-NKG2C+ T cells, once sorted, supplied the TCR beta repertoires.

This receptor was taken from a woman aged 18-29 years in good health. Sequencing used PBMCs. The rearrangement uses TRBV20-1 and TRBJ2-7; D is perhaps TRBD1 (5 bases). Here the CDR3 DNA reads TGCAGTGCGCCCCCGGACACAAGGCCCGAGCAGTACTTC. It specifies CSAPPDTRPEQYF.